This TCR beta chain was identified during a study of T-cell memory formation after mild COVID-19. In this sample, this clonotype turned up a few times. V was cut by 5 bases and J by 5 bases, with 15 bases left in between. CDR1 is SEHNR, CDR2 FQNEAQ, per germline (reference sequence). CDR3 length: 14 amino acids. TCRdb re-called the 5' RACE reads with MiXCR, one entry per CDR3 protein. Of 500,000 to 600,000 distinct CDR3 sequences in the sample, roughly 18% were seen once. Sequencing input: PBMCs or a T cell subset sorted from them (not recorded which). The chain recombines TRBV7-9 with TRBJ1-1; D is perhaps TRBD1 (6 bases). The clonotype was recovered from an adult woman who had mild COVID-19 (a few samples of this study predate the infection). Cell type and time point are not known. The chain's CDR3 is CASSPTGQSTEAFF. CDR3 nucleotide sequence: TGTGCCAGCAGCCCCACTGGACAGAGTACTGAAGCTTTCTTT.